This T cell receptor (beta chain) was observed in a study of cytotoxic CD8 clonotypes in ibrutinib-treated CLL. Findings of the study overall: The study found public clonotypes uncommon, contracting or stable on treatment.

Depths of 1 in 200,000 to 1 in 1 million T cells were the sequencing target. Clones were read by immunoSEQ multiplex PCR, and TCRdb kept only the in-frame ones, dropping some. This table has 45,000 to 70,000 clones, 55% to 70% appearing once. In the case of this clone: Its antigen remains unknown.

Germline CDR1 is KGHSH and CDR2 is LQKENI. Trimming left V 3 bases short and J 8 bases short, with 13 bases between. The CDR3 has 13 residues. The clonotype was recovered from a human donor with chronic lymphocytic leukemia. The specimen comprised PBMCs, sampled after 24 months of ibrutinib treatment. The chain uses TRBV18 and TRBJ2-5; the D is unclear. The CDR3 DNA reads TGTGCCAGCTCACCTGGACCCTCAATAACCCAGTACTTC. Translation: CASSPGPSITQYF.